Included here is one T cell receptor (beta chain) sequence, with context. Under the authors' procedure: Reference gene primer amplification in the assay estimated nucleated cell counts. Assay used: immunoSEQ multiplex PCR; TCRdb lists only in-frame clones, some missing. V and J calls and clone size are as listed in that table; D and trimming were resolved from the DNA. The sample includes more than 95,000 clones, 85% seen only once; the top ten take 4.1%. The data originate from a study of blood T cell repertoires in COVID-19. Study as a whole: Samples taken during acute and convalescent COVID-19 were collected in the United States, Italy and Spain. T cells, B-cell-depleted T cells, or PBMCs provided the cDNA or gDNA that served as material.

CDR1 and CDR2 (germline): SEHNR, FQNEAQ (reference sequence). V lost 4 bases and J lost 5, with 6 bases in between. The CDR3 has 12 residues. V is TRBV7-9 and J is TRBJ2-1; D gene unclear. This sequence was found in a man aged 50 to 60 with acute or convalescent COVID-19. Material: peripheral blood. CDR3: CASSSSDNEQFF. DNA for the CDR3: TGTGCCAGCAGCTCCTCAGACAATGAGCAGTTCTTC. Together with reference TRBV7-9 and TRBJ2-1, the CDR3 gives the full variable domain: DTGVSQNPRHKITKRGQNVTFRCDPISEHNRLYWYRQTLGQGPEFLTYFQNEAQLEKSRLLSDRFSAERPKGSFSTLEIQRTEQGDSAMYLCASSSSDNEQFFGPGTRLTVL.